The T cell receptor (beta chain) under discussion was sequenced for a study of cytomegalovirus exposure and HLA in healthy donors. Findings and caveats of the study: Information on immune exposure was restricted to one variable (CMV serostatus). DRB1 had the most TCR associations and HLA-C the fewest, a later analysis found, with rates varying by HLA locus. The study dropped some indistinguishable V segments, TRBV6-2 and TRBV6-3 among them.

PCR amplification relied on 60 Vbeta primers (plus 13 Jbeta primers). TCRdb keeps only in-frame clones here, not all; method: immunoSEQ multiplex PCR. The data contain about 180,000 clones, approximately 80% of them seen just once; the ten biggest clones take up around 4.9%. Germline assignment: CDR1 SGHVS and CDR2 FQNEAQ. Trimming left V 5 bases short and J 4 bases short, with 12 bases between. CDR3 length: 14 residues. This clone was observed a few times. Its cognate antigen is unknown. The source of this sequence is a man younger than 35 in good health and CMV-seronegative. Sequenced input: PBMCs. The V call is TRBV7-8, the J call TRBJ2-1; D unclear. As DNA, the CDR3 is TGTGCCAGCAGCACAGCTCCCGGATACAATGAGCAGTTCTTC. Protein: CASSTAPGYNEQFF.